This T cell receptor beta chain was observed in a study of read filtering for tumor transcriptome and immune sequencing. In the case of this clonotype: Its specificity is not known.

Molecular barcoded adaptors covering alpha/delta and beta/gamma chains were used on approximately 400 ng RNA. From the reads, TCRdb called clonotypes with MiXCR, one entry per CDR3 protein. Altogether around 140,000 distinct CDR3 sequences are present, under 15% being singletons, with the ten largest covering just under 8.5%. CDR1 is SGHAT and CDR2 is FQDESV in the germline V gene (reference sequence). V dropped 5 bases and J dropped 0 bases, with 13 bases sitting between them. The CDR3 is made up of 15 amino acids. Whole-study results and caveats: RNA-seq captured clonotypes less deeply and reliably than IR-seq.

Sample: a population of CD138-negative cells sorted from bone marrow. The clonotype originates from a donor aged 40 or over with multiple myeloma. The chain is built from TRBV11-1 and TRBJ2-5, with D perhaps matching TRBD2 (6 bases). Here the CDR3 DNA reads TGTGCCAGCAGCCCGGGGACTGGTTACCAAGAGACCCAGTACTTC. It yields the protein CASSPGTGYQETQYF.